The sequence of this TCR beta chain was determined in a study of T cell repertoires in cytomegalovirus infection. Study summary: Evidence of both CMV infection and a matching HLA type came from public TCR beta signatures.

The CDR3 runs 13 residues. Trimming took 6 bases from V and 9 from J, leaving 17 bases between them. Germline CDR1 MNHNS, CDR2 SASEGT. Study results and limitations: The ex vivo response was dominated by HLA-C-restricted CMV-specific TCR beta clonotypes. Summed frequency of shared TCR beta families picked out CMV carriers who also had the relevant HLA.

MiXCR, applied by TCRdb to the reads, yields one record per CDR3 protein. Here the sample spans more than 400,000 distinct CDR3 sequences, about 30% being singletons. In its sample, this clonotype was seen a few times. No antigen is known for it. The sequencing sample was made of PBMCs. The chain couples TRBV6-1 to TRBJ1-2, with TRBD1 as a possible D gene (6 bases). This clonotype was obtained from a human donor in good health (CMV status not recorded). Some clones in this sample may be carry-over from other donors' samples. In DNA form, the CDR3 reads TGTGCCAGCAGAGCGGACAGCTTACAAAGCTACACCTTC. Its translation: CASRADSLQSYTF.